The clone carrying this T cell receptor beta chain was seen a handful of times. The sample belongs to a study of CD8+ T cells in alopecia areata. The wider study: For 6 to 18 months, tofacitinib was taken, and 6 months off drug followed.

RNA extraction and reverse transcription yielded cDNA as sequencing template. Assay: immunoSEQ multiplex PCR; the TCRdb copy retains only in-frame clones and omits some. This sample has 150,000 or so clones, with roughly 44% found just once. CDR3 length: 15 residues. Per the germline V gene, CDR1 is SEHNR and CDR2 is FQNEAQ (reference sequence). Trimming pared 7 bases from V and 4 bases from J, leaving 17 bases between. The V and J genes are TRBV7-9 and TRBJ1-3; D is perhaps TRBD1 (6 bases). Input material: CD4+ T cells sorted from blood. This receptor was identified in a human donor with alopecia areata. The CDR3 DNA is TGTGCCAGCACCCAAGAGGTGGGGGCAGGAAACACCATATATTTT. This sequence encodes CASTQEVGAGNTIYF.